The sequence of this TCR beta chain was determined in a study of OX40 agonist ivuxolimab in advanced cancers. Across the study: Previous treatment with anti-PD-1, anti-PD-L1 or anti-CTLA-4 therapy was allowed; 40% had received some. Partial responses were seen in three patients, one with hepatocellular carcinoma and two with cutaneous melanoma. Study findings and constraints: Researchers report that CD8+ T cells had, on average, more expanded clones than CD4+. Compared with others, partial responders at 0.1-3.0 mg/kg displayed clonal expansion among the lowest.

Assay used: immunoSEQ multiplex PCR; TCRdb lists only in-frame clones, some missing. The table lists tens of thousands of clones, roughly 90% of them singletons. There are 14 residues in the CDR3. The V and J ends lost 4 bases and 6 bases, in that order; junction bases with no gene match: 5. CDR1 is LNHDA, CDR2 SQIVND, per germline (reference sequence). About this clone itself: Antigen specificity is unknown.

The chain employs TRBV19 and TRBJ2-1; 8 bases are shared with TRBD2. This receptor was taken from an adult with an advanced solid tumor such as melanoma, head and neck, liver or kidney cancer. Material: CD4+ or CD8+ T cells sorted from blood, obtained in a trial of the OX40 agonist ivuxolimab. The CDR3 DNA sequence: TGTGCCAGTAGTAGAATCGGGGGGGCCAATGAGCAGTTCTTC. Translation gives CASSRIGGANEQFF.